This entry features one T cell receptor (beta chain) sequence. This clone's antigen is unknown. The input lacks base qualities; no much larger clone sits a single base away. TCRbeta CDR3 regions were amplified from genomic DNA by a two-step, bias-controlled multiplex PCR. Primers specific for every TRBV and TRBJ gene segment were used in the multiplex PCR. The immunoSEQ Assay was used to generate the TCRbeta repertoire data. The paper's processing steps were these. To merge closely related sequences, reads went through filtering and clustering using a relative-frequency ratio and a modified nearest-neighbor algorithm. IMGT annotation was followed for the assignment of V, D and J genes to CDR3 sequences. Template counts were corrected for PCR amplification bias by normalization and were quantified against synthetic TCR CDR3 analog sequences. Analyses were restricted to unique productive sequences, meaning in-frame CDR3 sequences without stop codons. The immunoSEQ Analyzer software was used to calculate clonality, defined as 1 minus Pielou's evenness, and iChao1 richness. JMP was used for statistical testing, with Student's t-test or a non-parametric test applied depending on Shapiro-Wilk normality results. The source is immuneACCESS, and TCRdb retained only in-frame sequences with V and J called. Part of the clones is not carried over; for the studies checked, unresolved V genes explain less than half of this, and the remainder is unexplained. D and trimming come from the DNA, and the V and J calls and clone size come from that table. Present in this sample are 8,000 or so clones, almost 98% of which were seen just once. The biggest ten clones account for around 0.36% of the sample.

The trim is 5 bases for V and 1 base for J, with a gap of 5 bases between the germline ends. From its cysteine to its phenylalanine, the CDR3 spans 12 amino acids. Just CDR3 DNA is preserved here, 36 bases in frame from base 1. From a lookup of the germline V gene (reference sequence), CDR1 and CDR2 are MNHEY and SMNVEV. The entry originates in a study of naive CD8 T cells in extremely preterm neonates (dated by TCRdb to about 2017). About the full investigation: The study compared the TCRbeta CDR3 repertoires of sorted naive CD8+ T cells among four age groups: extremely preterm neonates, term neonates, young children and adults. Results the study describes overall, beyond this receptor: As limitations, the authors pointed to a small sample size and variable productive template counts among preterm samples. Compared with the older groups, preterm CDR3s were shorter and closer to germline, carrying fewer N additions and showing less junctional trimming. The proportion of shared CDR3 nucleotide sequences was higher in preterm neonates (about 2.7%) than in term neonates (approximately 0.4%), young children (roughly 0.03%) and adults (approximately 0.01%). Preterm neonates showed significantly lower iChao1 richness than every other age group (p < 0.05) along with an even clone distribution, indicating a less rich repertoire. To track T cell development within individuals, the authors urged prospective longitudinal studies of preterm and term neonates.

The term cord blood was obtained from several elective full-term cesarean deliveries at about 37-42 weeks of gestation that occurred without labor or rupture of membranes. Pregnancies with fetal demise, active maternal HSV infection or known maternal HIV infection were excluded from the study. A FACSAria III cell sorter was used to sort live, Annexin V-negative naive CD8+ T cells (CD3+CD8+CD45RA+CCR7+). Each sample yielded between roughly 19,000 and 110,000 sorted naive CD8+ T cells. Mixed venous-arterial cord blood was collected with preassembled standardized sampling kits. Cord blood was held at room temperature, and processing was completed within 4 hours of collection. Ficoll-Paque density gradient centrifugation was used to isolate mononuclear cells from diluted blood. Before sorting, mononuclear cells were cryopreserved in around 10% DMSO with around 90% FBS and kept in long-term storage at -150 degrees C. After thawing, cells were stained with Annexin V along with antibodies against CD3, CD8, CCR7 and CD45RA. The DNeasy Blood and Tissue Kit was used to extract genomic DNA from snap-frozen pellets of sorted cells.

The chain links TRBV27 with TRBJ1-1; TRBD1 could be the D gene, as 5 bases match. This TCR was sampled from a newborn in good health. The specimen sequenced was naive CD8+ T cells from cord blood. In nucleotides, the sequence is TGTGCCAGCAGTACAGGGAACACTGAAGCTTTCTTT. It codes for CASSTGNTEAFF.